This T cell receptor (beta chain) was obtained from a study of shared clonotypes between healthy human individuals. This CDR3 comprises 16 residues. Germline CDR1 WSHSY, CDR2 SAAADI. V gave up 0 bases and J gave up 2 bases, with 11 bases separating them. This clone was detected a few times. Splitting of each subset's genomic DNA was done evenly across several immunoSEQ plates. The table came from immunoSEQ multiplex PCR; TCRdb's copy has only in-frame clones and leaves some out. Of about 980,000 clones in the sample, over 75% were seen once. The chain combines TRBV10-2 with TRBJ1-5, with D possibly being TRBD1 (5 bases). The sequenced sample was memory CD4+ T cells sorted from blood. Documented subset: CD45RA-negative fraction. This TCR came from a man younger than 30 in good health. CDR3 amino acids: CASSESALGGNQPQHF. CDR3 in DNA: TGCGCCAGCAGTGAGTCGGCCTTGGGGGGCAATCAGCCCCAGCATTTT.